This paragraph covers one T cell receptor beta chain sequence. The germline gene is not matched at one end of the junction; a read error may be the cause. The data belong to a study of blood T cell repertoires in COVID-19. Whole-study context: Some COVID-19 samples were acute and others convalescent; all came from the United States, Italy and Spain.

Original handling: Counts of nucleated cells, estimated from reference gene primer amplification, were obtained. Assay: immunoSEQ multiplex PCR; the TCRdb copy retains only in-frame clones and omits some. V, J and clone size are those of that table, while D and trimming were read from the DNA. The sample holds some 240,000 clones, 80% to 90% seen once. Those who participated ranged in age from roughly 18 to 90 years and resided in 20 to 30 US areas. Participants' reported clinical history set cohort assignment. Germline lookup yields CDR1 LGHNA and CDR2 YNFKEQ. The CDR3 is made up of 15 amino acids. This chain links TRBV4-2 with TRBJ1-1; 10 nucleotides line up with TRBD1. The sequenced material came from PBMCs or T cells enriched from blood (not recorded which). This clonotype was sampled from a woman between 35 and 50 years old who had been exposed to COVID-19. The CDR3 DNA sequence: TGTGCCAGCAGCCAAGAGGACAGGGGGGCCACTGAAACTTTCTTT. Translation: CASSQEDRGATETFF.